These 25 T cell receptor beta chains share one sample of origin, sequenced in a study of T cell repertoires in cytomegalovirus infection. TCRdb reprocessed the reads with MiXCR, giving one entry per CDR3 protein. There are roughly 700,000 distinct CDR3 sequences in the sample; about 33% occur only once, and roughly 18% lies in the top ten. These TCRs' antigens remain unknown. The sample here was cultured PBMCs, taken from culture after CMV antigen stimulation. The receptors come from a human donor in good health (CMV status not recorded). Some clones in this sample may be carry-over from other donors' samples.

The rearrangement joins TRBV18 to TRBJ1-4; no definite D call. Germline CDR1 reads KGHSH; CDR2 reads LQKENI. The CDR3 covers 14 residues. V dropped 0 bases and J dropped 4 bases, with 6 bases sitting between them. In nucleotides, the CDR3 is TGTGCCAGCTCACCACCGTCTAGTAATGAAAAACTGTTTTTT. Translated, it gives CASSPPSSNEKLFF.

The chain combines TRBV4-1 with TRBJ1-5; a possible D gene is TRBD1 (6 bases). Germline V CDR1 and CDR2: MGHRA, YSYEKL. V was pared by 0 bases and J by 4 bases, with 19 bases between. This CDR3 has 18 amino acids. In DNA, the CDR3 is TGCGCCAGCAGCCAAGAGCCCAGGGACACCTCCCGGAATCAGCCCCAGCATTTT. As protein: CASSQEPRDTSRNQPQHF.

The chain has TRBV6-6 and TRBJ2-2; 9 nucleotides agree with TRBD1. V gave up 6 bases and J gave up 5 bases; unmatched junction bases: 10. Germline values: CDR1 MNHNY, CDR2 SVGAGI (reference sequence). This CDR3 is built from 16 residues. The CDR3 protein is CASRIPGQGVTGELFF. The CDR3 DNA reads TGTGCCAGCAGAATACCGGGACAGGGTGTGACCGGGGAGCTGTTTTTT.

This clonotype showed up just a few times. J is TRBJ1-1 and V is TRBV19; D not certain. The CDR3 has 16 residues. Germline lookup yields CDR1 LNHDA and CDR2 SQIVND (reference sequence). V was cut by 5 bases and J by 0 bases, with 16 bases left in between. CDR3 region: CASSAAIGRVNTEAFF. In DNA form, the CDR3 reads TGTGCCAGTAGTGCCGCAATCGGACGAGTGAACACTGAAGCTTTCTTT.

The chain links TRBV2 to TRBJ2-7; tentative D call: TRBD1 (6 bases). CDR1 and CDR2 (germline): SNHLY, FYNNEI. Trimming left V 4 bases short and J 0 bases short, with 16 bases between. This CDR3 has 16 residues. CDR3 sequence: CASSGARGTHSYEQYF. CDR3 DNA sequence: TGTGCCAGCAGTGGCGCGAGGGGGACGCACTCCTACGAGCAGTACTTC. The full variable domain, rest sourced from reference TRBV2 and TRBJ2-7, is EPEVTQTPSHQVTQMGQEVILRCVPISNHLYFYWYRQILGQKVEFLVSFYNNEISEKSEIFDDQFSVERPDGSNFTLKIRSTKLEDSAMYFCASSGARGTHSYEQYFGPGTRLTVT.

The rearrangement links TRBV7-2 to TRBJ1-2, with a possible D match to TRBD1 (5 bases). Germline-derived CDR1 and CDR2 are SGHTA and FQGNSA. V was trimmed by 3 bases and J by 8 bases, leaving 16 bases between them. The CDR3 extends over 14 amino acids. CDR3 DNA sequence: TGTGCCAGCAGCTTCGCCGGGACGGGTGCGGGCTACACCTTC. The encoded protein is CASSFAGTGAGYTF.

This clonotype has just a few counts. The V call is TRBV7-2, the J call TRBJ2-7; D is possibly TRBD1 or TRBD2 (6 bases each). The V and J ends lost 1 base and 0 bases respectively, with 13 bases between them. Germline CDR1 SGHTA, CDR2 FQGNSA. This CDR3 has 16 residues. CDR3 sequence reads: CASSLVEGGFSYEQYF. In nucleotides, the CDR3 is TGTGCCAGCAGCTTAGTGGAGGGGGGTTTCTCCTACGAGCAGTACTTC. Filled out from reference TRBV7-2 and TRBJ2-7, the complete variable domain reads GAGVSQSPSNKVTEKGKDVELRCDPISGHTALYWYRQSLGQGLEFLIYFQGNSAPDKSGLPSDRFSAERTGGSVSTLTIQRTQQEDSAVYLCASSLVEGGFSYEQYFGPGTRLTVT.

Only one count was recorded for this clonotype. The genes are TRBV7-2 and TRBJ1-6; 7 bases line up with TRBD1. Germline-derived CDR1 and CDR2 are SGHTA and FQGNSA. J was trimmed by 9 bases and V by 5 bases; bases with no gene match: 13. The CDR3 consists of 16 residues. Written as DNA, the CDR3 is TGTGCCAGCAGCCACACGACAGGGTTTAGGGGTTCACCCCTCCACTTT. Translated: CASSHTTGFRGSPLHF.

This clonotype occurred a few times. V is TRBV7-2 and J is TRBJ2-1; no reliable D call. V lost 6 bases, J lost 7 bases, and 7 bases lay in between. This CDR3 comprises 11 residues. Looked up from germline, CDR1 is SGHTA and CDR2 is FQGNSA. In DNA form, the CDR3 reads TGTGCCAGCAGTGGGGTTAATGAGCAGTTCTTC. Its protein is CASSGVNEQFF. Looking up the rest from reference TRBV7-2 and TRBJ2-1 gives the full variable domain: GAGVSQSPSNKVTEKGKDVELRCDPISGHTALYWYRQSLGQGLEFLIYFQGNSAPDKSGLPSDRFSAERTGGSVSTLTIQRTQQEDSAVYLCASSGVNEQFFGPGTRLTVL.

For the CDR3, the DNA is TGTGCCAGCAGTCGCAGGGCAGGGGGAGTAGGGCCGTATAATTCACCCCTCCACTTT. Residues: CASSRRAGGVGPYNSPLHF. The gene calls are TRBV6-5 and TRBJ1-6; TRBD1 agrees at 7 bases. Germline-derived CDR1 and CDR2 are MNHEY and SVGAGI. This CDR3 comprises 19 residues. The V gene end was trimmed by 5 bases and the J gene end by 4 bases; junction bases not matched to a gene: 17.

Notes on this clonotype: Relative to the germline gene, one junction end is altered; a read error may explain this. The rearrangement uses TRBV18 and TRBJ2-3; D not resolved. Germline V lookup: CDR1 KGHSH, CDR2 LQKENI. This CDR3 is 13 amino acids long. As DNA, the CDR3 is TGTGCCAGCTCATCACCGTCCTCGGATACGCAGTATTTT. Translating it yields CASSSPSSDTQYF.

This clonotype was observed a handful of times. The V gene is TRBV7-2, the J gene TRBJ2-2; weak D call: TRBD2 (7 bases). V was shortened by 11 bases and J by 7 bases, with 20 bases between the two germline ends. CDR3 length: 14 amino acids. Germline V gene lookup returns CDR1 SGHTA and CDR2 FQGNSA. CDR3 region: CASGMSGTNGELFF. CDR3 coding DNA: TGTGCCTCTGGCATGAGCGGGACAAACGGGGAGCTGTTTTTT.

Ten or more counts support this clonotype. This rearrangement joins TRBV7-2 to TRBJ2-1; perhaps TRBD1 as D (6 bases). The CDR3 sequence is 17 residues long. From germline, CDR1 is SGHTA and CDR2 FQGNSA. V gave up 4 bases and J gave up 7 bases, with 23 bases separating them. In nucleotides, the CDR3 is TGTGCCAGCAGCTCCAGACCCTCGGCAGGGGAGATAAATGAGCAGTTCTTC. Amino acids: CASSSRPSAGEINEQFF. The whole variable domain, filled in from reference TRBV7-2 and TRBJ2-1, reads GAGVSQSPSNKVTEKGKDVELRCDPISGHTALYWYRQSLGQGLEFLIYFQGNSAPDKSGLPSDRFSAERTGGSVSTLTIQRTQQEDSAVYLCASSSRPSAGEINEQFFGPGTRLTVL.

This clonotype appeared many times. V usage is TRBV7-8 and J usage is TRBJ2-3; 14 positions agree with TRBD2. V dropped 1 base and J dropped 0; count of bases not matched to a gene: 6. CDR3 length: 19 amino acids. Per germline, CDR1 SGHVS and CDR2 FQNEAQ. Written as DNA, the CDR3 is TGTGCCAGCAGCTTAGAGGGACTAGCGGGGGCCACTAGCACAGATACGCAGTATTTT. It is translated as CASSLEGLAGATSTDTQYF. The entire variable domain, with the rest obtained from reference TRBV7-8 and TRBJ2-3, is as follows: GAGVSQSPRYKVAKRGQDVALRCDPISGHVSLFWYQQALGQGPEFLTYFQNEAQLDKSGLPSDRFFAERPEGSVSTLKIQRTQQEDSAVYLCASSLEGLAGATSTDTQYFGPGTRLTVL.

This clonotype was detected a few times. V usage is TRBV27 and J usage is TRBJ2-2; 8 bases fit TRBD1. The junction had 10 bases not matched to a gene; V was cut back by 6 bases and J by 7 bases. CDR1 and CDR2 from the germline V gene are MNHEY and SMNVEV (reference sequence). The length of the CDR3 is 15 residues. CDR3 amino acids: CASSPGQGAIGELFF. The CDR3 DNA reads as TGTGCCAGCAGCCCCGGGCAGGGGGCGATCGGGGAGCTGTTTTTT.

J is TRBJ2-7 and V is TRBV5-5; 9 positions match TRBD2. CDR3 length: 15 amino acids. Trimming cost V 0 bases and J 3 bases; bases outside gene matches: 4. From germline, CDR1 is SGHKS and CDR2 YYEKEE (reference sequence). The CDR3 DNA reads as TGTGCCAGCAGCTTGGCTTTAGCGGGAGACTACGAGCAGTACTTC. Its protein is CASSLALAGDYEQYF.

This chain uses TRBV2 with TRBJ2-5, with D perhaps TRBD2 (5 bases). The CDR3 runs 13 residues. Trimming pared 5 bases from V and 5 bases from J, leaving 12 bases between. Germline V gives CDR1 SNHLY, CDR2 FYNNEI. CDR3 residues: CASSYTRTETQYF. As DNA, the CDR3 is TGTGCCAGCAGTTATACTAGGACGGAGACCCAGTACTTC.

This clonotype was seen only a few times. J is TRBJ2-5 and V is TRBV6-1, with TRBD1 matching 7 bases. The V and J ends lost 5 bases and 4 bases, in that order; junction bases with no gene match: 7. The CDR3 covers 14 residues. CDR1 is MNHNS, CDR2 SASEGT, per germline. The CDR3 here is CASSIPTGTETQYF. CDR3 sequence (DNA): TGTGCCAGCAGTATCCCGACAGGGACAGAGACCCAGTACTTC.

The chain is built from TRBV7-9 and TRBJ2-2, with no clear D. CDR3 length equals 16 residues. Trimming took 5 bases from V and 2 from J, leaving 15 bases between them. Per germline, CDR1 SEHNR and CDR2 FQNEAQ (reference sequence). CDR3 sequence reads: CASSPLSLFNTGELFF. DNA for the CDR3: TGTGCCAGCAGCCCCCTAAGTCTGTTCAACACCGGGGAGCTGTTTTTT.

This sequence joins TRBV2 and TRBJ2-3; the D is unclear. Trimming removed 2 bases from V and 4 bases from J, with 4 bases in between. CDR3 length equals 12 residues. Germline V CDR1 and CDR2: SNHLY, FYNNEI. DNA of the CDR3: TGTGCCAGCAGTGAACGCGCAGATACGCAGTATTTT. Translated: CASSERADTQYF.

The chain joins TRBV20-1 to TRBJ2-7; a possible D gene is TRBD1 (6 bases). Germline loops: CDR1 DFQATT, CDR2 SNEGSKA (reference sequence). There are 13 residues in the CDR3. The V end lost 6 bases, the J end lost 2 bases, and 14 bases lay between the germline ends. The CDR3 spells CSAFRDTTYEQYF. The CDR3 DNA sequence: TGCAGTGCGTTTCGGGACACTACCTACGAGCAGTACTTC.

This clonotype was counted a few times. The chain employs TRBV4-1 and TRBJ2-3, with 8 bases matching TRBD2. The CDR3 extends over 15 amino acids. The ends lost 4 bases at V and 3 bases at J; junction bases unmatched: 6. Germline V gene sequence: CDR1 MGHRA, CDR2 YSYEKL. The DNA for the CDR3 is TGCGCCAGCAGCCCCGCGGGAGGTGGGACAGATACGCAGTATTTT. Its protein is CASSPAGGGTDTQYF.

The CDR3 DNA follows: TGTGCCAGCAGCCGGTCCGCGGGCAATCAGCCCCAGCATTTT. It yields the protein CASSRSAGNQPQHF. V usage is TRBV2 and J usage is TRBJ1-5; no clear D gene. There are 14 residues in the CDR3. Trimming stripped 6 bases from V and 2 bases from J, with 11 bases between. The germline V gene encodes CDR1 SNHLY and CDR2 FYNNEI.

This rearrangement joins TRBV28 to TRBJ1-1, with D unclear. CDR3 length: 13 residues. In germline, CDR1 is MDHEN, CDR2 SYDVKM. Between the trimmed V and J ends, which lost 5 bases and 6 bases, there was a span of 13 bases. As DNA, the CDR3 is TGTGCCAGCAGTGTGGGCAACGGGGCTGAAGCTTTCTTT. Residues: CASSVGNGAEAFF.

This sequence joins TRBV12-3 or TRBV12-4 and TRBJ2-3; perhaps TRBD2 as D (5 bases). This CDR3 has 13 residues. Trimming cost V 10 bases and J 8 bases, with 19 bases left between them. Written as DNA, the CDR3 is TGTGCCACCGGAGTGGAGGCCGGAGGTACGCAGTATTTT. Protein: CATGVEAGGTQYF.